These 10 T cell receptor beta chains were sequenced from one sample in a study of regulatory T cells in long-lasting Graves disease. HTBI primers from iRepertoire and Arm-PCR of CDR3 regions yielded the TCR beta libraries. MiXCR, applied by TCRdb to the multiplex PCR reads, yields one record per CDR3 protein. In the table there are some 370,000 distinct CDR3 sequences, roughly 20% of which are singletons. Described time point: persistent/refractory GD, antithyroid drugs over 5 years with positive TRAb. From PBMCs, RNA was extracted and then used to make the TCR library. Here the sequenced sample was peripheral blood mononuclear cells (PBMCs), taken when the disease was refractory, from a patient treated with antithyroid drugs. The origin of the receptors is a woman aged 40 to 50 with Graves disease.

This clonotype was counted at least ten times. The CDR3 coding sequence is TGTGCCAGCAGCTCCCCGGATCAAGCCACCTACGAGCAGTACTTC. Its translation is CASSSPDQATYEQYF. The chain carries TRBV7-8 and TRBJ2-7; D is unclear. V was trimmed by 4 bases and J by 2 bases, leaving 15 bases between them. Germline V CDR1 and CDR2: SGHVS, FQNEAQ. The CDR3 is made up of 15 amino acids.

This chain links TRBV19 with TRBJ1-4, with no clear D. Per germline, CDR1 LNHDA and CDR2 SQIVND (reference sequence). CDR3 size: 14 residues. The V end lost 9 bases, the J end lost 6 bases, and 17 bases lay between the germline ends. This CDR3 is CASNSGEFYEKLFF. The DNA for the CDR3 is TGTGCCAGCAACTCCGGGGAGTTTTATGAAAAACTGTTTTTT.

This clonotype was detected a few times. This chain connects TRBV7-9 to TRBJ2-2; 7 bases are a match to TRBD1. Trimming took 8 bases from V and 3 from J; bases not matched to a gene: 6. The CDR3 is made up of 14 amino acids. CDR1 SEHNR and CDR2 FQNEAQ come from the germline V gene (reference sequence). In DNA form, the CDR3 reads TGTGCCAGCGTAAGGGGGCTGGACACCGGGGAGCTGTTTTTT. This translates into CASVRGLDTGELFF.

The rearrangement uses TRBV6-1 and TRBJ2-7; D unresolved. Trimming shortened V by 4 bases and J by 0 bases, and 7 bases separated the two germline ends. This CDR3 is 13 amino acids long. Germline assignment: CDR1 MNHNS and CDR2 SASEGT. CDR3 protein: CASSARVSYEQYF. In DNA form, the CDR3 reads TGTGCCAGCAGTGCACGGGTCTCCTACGAGCAGTACTTC.

This clonotype was observed many times. The chain combines TRBV12-3 or TRBV12-4 with TRBJ2-5, with TRBD1 matching over 8 bases. The junction had 6 bases not matched to a gene; V was cut back by 4 bases and J by 5 bases. This CDR3 region has 14 residues. CDR3 bases: TGTGCCAGCAGTTCCCGGACAGGGCAGGAGACCCAGTACTTC. Protein: CASSSRTGQETQYF.

This chain joins TRBV2 and TRBJ2-1; TRBD2 matches at 7 bases. This CDR3 has 15 amino acids. The trim removed 4 bases at V and 10 bases at J, leaving 13 bases unmatched. Germline V gene sequence: CDR1 SNHLY, CDR2 FYNNEI. CDR3 amino acids: CASSAFSVASGEQFF. The CDR3 DNA is TGTGCCAGCAGTGCGTTCTCGGTGGCTAGCGGCGAGCAGTTCTTC.

At least ten counts were recorded for this clonotype. The gene calls are TRBV29-1 and TRBJ2-5, with D possibly TRBD1 on 6 matching bases. V was cut by 6 bases and J by 2 bases, with 16 bases left in between. CDR1 SQVTM and CDR2 ANQGSEA come from the germline V gene. This CDR3 has 14 amino acids. CDR3 residues: CSVAGGQLQETQYF. The CDR3 DNA is TGCAGCGTCGCCGGAGGACAGCTTCAAGAGACCCAGTACTTC.

This chain joins TRBV6-5 and TRBJ1-1; a weak D match, TRBD1 (5 bases). CDR3 length: 16 amino acids. Trimming left V 3 bases short and J 0 bases short, with 14 bases between. CDR1 is MNHEY and CDR2 is SVGAGI in the germline V gene. The CDR3 loop is CASSYDRFSMNTEAFF. CDR3 nucleotides: TGTGCCAGCAGTTATGACAGATTTTCCATGAACACTGAAGCTTTCTTT.

V is TRBV20-1 and J is TRBJ2-7; D is uncertain. The germline gives CDR1 DFQATT, CDR2 SNEGSKA (reference sequence). The CDR3 spans 14 residues. V was shortened by 3 bases and J by 3 bases, with 15 bases between the two germline ends. CDR3: CSASLLGAGYEQYF. CDR3 in DNA: TGCAGTGCTAGTCTCTTAGGCGCAGGCTACGAGCAGTACTTC.

The V call is TRBV7-2, the J call TRBJ2-7; 7 nucleotides match TRBD1. CDR1 is SGHTA and CDR2 is FQGNSA in the germline V gene. The CDR3 length is 15 residues. The V segment lost 7 bases and the J segment 3 bases; nucleotides outside the gene matches: 12. The CDR3 bases are TGTGCCAGCAACCTAGGTGGCACAGGGGTCTACGAGCAGTACTTC. Its translation: CASNLGGTGVYEQYF.